This T cell receptor (beta chain) was sequenced for a study of cytotoxic CD8 clonotypes in ibrutinib-treated CLL. Study-wide context: Partial responses numbered approximately 24 and complete responses 2; after a median about 62 months, about 14 stayed remitted and about twelve progressed.

Libraries were prepared by immunoSEQ multiplex PCR; TCRdb keeps only in-frame clonotypes and omits some of them. This sample carries 110,000 or so clones, 58% of them seen once, and the ten largest clones take 30% to 45%. The length of the CDR3 is 14 residues. The V and J genes are TRBV1 and TRBJ1-5; TRBD1 is the table's D call and was not checked against the DNA. TRBV1 is described as a pseudogene. This clonotype originated in a human donor with chronic lymphocytic leukemia. The sequencing here drew on PBMCs, taken after 24 months of ibrutinib treatment. CDR3 residues: CTSSQGTQNQPQHF. The CDR3 nucleotides read TGCACCAGCAGCCAAGGCACGCAGAATCAGCCCCAGCATTTT.